These T cell receptor beta chains were read from a single sample in a study of shared clonotypes between healthy human individuals. Repertoires were generated with immunoSEQ multiplex PCR, while TCRdb's copy carries only in-frame clones and drops some. Among some 1.4 million clones listed, around 95% were seen once. The sample was naive CD4+ T cells sorted from blood. These receptor sequences come from a man younger than 45 in good health. Both conserved end residues are part of each CDR3. The order of the fields is V gene, clone size, D gene, J gene, CDR3 DNA, CDR3 protein. A D gene is named only where the DNA matches it firmly. Rows may omit the clone size; those that give it use once, few, many or a size class.

TRBV6-5	-	-	TRBJ1-5	TGTGCCAGCAGTTACCGCCCCAATCAGCCCCAGCATTTT	CASSYRPNQPQHF
TRBV11-2	-	-	TRBJ2-3	TGTGCCAGCAGCCCCCGGACTAGCACAGATACGCAGTATTTT	CASSPRTSTDTQYF
TRBV7-7	-	-	TRBJ2-1	TGTGCTAGCAGCAAGGGAGAGGGCTCCTACAATGAGCAGTTCTTC	CASSKGEGSYNEQFF
TRBV14	-	TRBD2	TRBJ2-1	TGTGCCAGCAGCGAACTACTAGCGAGCTCCTACAATGAGCAGTTCTTC	CASSELLASSYNEQFF
TRBV28	-	-	TRBJ2-3	TGTGCCAGCAGAAAGACAGTAATCGAGGATACGCAGTATTTT	CASRKTVIEDTQYF
TRBV2	-	-	TRBJ2-3	TGTGCCAGCAGTTTCCGCACAGATACGCAGTATTTT	CASSFRTDTQYF
TRBV6-1	-	-	TRBJ1-3	TGTGCCACCACAGCAAACCTTTCTGGAAACACCATATATTTT	CATTANLSGNTIYF
TRBV5-4	-	-	TRBJ2-3	TGTGCCAGCAGCTTGTGGGCCACAGATACGCAGTATTTT	CASSLWATDTQYF
TRBV5-1	-	TRBD1	TRBJ2-1	TGCGCCAGCAGCCCCAGCCCGGGACAGGGTGGGGATGAGCAGTTCTTC	CASSPSPGQGGDEQFF
TRBV10-2	-	-	TRBJ2-7	TGCGCCAGCAGTGAGTCAATTTCGGGAGTAGCCTACGAGCAGTACTTC	CASSESISGVAYEQYF
TRBV5-1	-	-	TRBJ2-7	TGCGCCAGCAGCCAGGGAGGGGGTTACAGCTCCTACGAGCAGTACTTC	CASSQGGGYSSYEQYF
TRBV6-5	-	-	TRBJ2-4	TGTGCCAGCAGTTTGGGACAATACAAAAACATTCAGTACTTC	CASSLGQYKNIQYF
TRBV11-2	-	-	TRBJ2-2	TGTGCCAGCAGACCTGGGGAGTTTGGGGTCACCGGGGAGCTGTTTTTT	CASRPGEFGVTGELFF
TRBV5-1	-	-	TRBJ2-7	TGCGCCAGCAGCAGACCGACAGGCCGGGGGTACGAGCAGTACTTC	CASSRPTGRGYEQYF
TRBV28	-	TRBD2	TRBJ2-7	TGTGCCAGCAGTTCCTTAGCGGGAGGTGGTTACGAGCAGTACTTC	CASSSLAGGGYEQYF
TRBV6-1	-	-	TRBJ1-5	TGTGCCAGCAGACAGGTACCTCAGCCCCAGCATTTT	CASRQVPQPQHF
TRBV6-6	once	-	TRBJ2-7	TGTGCCAGCAGTATCAGAGGGGACTCCTACGAGCAGTACTTC	CASSIRGDSYEQYF
TRBV28	-	-	TRBJ1-1	TGTGCCAGCAGTTTGGCTTCTCGGAAGGGGAGCACTGAAGCTTTCTTT	CASSLASRKGSTEAFF
TRBV5-1	-	-	TRBJ2-1	TGCGCCAGCAGCTTGGCCGCGGGACGCTCCTACAATGAGCAGTTCTTC	CASSLAAGRSYNEQFF
TRBV6-1	-	TRBD1	TRBJ1-5	TGTGCCAGCAGTGAAGCGGCCGGGACAGGGAGCAATCAGCCCCAGCATTTT	CASSEAAGTGSNQPQHF
TRBV30	-	TRBD2	TRBJ2-3	TGTGCCTGGAGTTCCCAATGGACTAGCGGAAGCACAGATACGCAGTATTTT	CAWSSQWTSGSTDTQYF
TRBV29-1	-	TRBD2	TRBJ2-7	TGCAGCGCCGGTTTAGCGGGATCCTACGAGCAGTACTTC	CSAGLAGSYEQYF
TRBV19	-	-	TRBJ2-7	TGTGCCAGTACCCCTGGGGGATCCGAGCAGTACTTC	CASTPGGSEQYF
TRBV29-1	-	-	TRBJ2-1	TGCAGCGTTGAAGGGGGCCGTTCCTACAATGAGCAGTTCTTC	CSVEGGRSYNEQFF
TRBV11-2	few	-	TRBJ2-2	TGTGCCAGCAGCTTAGAAGGTCTCACCGGGGAGCTGTTTTTT	CASSLEGLTGELFF
TRBV28	-	TRBD1	TRBJ1-5	TGTGCCAGCAGTCCTGGGACAGGGGGCAATCAGCCCCAGCATTTT	CASSPGTGGNQPQHF
TRBV28	-	TRBD1	TRBJ2-7	TGTGCCAGCAGCTCAGGGGACAGGGCCTACGAGCAGTACTTC	CASSSGDRAYEQYF
TRBV5-4	-	-	TRBJ2-2	TGTGCCAGCAGCTTTAGCAGGAACACCGGGGAGCTGTTTTTT	CASSFSRNTGELFF
TRBV11-2	few	TRBD2	TRBJ2-7	TGTGCCATCGGCAGGACTAGCGGGAGGGACGAGCAGTACTTC	CAIGRTSGRDEQYF
TRBV5-4	-	TRBD2	TRBJ2-1	TGTGCCAGCAGCTTGGGGCCGGGACTAGCGGGAGCAGCCTCCTACAATGAGCAGTTCTTC	CASSLGPGLAGAASYNEQFF
TRBV6-1	-	TRBD2	TRBJ2-2	TGTGCCAGCAGTGAAGTATGGGGAGGACTAGCGGGATCGACCGGGGAGCTGTTTTTT	CASSEVWGGLAGSTGELFF
TRBV11-2	once	-	TRBJ1-2	TGTGCCAGCAGCTTAATCCGGGGGGGATATGGCTACACCTTC	CASSLIRGGYGYTF
TRBV5-1	-	TRBD1	TRBJ2-3	TGCGCCAGCACCGAACCGCGACAGGGGGGCGGGGGCACAGATACGCAGTATTTT	CASTEPRQGGGGTDTQYF
TRBV5-1	-	-	TRBJ2-7	TGCGCCAGCAGCCTCGGATCCGGGAACGAGCAGTACTTC	CASSLGSGNEQYF
TRBV6-5	-	-	TRBJ1-1	TGTGCCAGCAGAAAAACAGGGACTACTGAAGCTTTCTTT	CASRKTGTTEAFF
TRBV7-9	-	-	TRBJ2-5	TGTGCCAGCAGCCCAACATTGGGGATGGAAAACTACTTC	CASSPTLGMENYF
TRBV6-6	-	-	TRBJ2-6	TGTGCCAGCAGTAACACAGGGTCTGGGGCCAACGTCCTGACTTTC	CASSNTGSGANVLTF
TRBV11-2	-	TRBD1	TRBJ2-1	TGTGCCAGCAGACAAGGACAGGGGGAACTCGATGCCTACAATGAGCAGTTCTTC	CASRQGQGELDAYNEQFF
TRBV5-5	-	-	TRBJ2-3	TGTGCCAGCAGCCTCTGGGACCACTCAAGCACAGATACGCAGTATTTT	CASSLWDHSSTDTQYF
TRBV27	once	TRBD1	TRBJ1-1	TGTGCCAGCAGTGCCGACAGGGGCACTGAAGCTTTCTTT	CASSADRGTEAFF
TRBV18	-	TRBD2	TRBJ2-1	TGTGCCAGCTCACCAAGACTAGCGGGAGGGAACAATGAGCAGTTCTTC	CASSPRLAGGNNEQFF
TRBV5-1	-	TRBD2	TRBJ2-7	TGCGCCAGCAGCCCGGTGACGGGGGAGGGCCACGAGCAGTACTTC	CASSPVTGEGHEQYF
TRBV11-3	-	-	TRBJ2-2	TGTGCCAGCAGCTTAGTAGGGGACACGAGGGGTGGGGAGCTGTTTTTT	CASSLVGDTRGGELFF
TRBV29-1	-	TRBD2	TRBJ2-1	TGCAGCGTTGACCCTAGCGGGATTTTGGGGCAGTTCTTC	CSVDPSGILGQFF
TRBV18	-	-	TRBJ2-5	TGTGCCAGCTCCCCCTCGGGTGCGGAGACCCAGTACTTC	CASSPSGAETQYF
TRBV4-3	-	TRBD2	TRBJ2-7	TGCGCCAGCAGCCAAGGTCTAGCGGGACGCCACGAGCAGTACTTC	CASSQGLAGRHEQYF
TRBV27	-	TRBD2	TRBJ2-3	TGTGCCAGCAGTCCACTAGCGGGAACCACAGATACGCAGTATTTT	CASSPLAGTTDTQYF